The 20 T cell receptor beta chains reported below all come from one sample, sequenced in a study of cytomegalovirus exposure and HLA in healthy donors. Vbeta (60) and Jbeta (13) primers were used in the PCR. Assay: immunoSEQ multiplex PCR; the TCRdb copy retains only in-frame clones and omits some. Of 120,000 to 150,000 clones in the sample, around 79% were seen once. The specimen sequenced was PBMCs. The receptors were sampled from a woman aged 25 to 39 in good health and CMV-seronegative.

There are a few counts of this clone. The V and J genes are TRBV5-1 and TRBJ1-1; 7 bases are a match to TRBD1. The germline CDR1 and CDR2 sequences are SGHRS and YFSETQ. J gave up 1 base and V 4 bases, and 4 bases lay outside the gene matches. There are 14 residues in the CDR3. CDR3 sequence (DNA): TGCGCCAGCAGCATGACAGGGCAGAACACTGAAGCTTTCTTT. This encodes CASSMTGQNTEAFF.

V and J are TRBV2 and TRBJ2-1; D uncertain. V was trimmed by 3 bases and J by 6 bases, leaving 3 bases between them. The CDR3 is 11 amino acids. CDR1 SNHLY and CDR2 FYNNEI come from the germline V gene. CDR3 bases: TGTGCCAGCAGTGAGAGCAATGAGCAGTTCTTC. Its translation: CASSESNEQFF.

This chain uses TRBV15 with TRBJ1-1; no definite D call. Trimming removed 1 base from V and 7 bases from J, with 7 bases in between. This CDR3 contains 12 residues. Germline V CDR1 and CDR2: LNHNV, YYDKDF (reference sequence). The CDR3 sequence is CATSRVMSEAFF. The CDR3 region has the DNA TGTGCCACCAGCAGAGTCATGAGTGAAGCTTTCTTT.

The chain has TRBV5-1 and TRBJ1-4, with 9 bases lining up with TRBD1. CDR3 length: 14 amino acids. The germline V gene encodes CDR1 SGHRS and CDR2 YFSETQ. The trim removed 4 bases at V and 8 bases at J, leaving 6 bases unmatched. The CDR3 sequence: CASSQGQGGEKLFF. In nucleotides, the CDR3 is TGCGCCAGCAGCCAGGGACAGGGAGGCGAAAAACTGTTTTTT.

The CDR3 spells CASSLGLGLAGYEQYF. CDR3 nucleotides: TGCGCCAGCAGCTTGGGGCTGGGACTAGCGGGGTACGAGCAGTACTTC. The rearrangement links TRBV5-1 to TRBJ2-7; 13 bases agree with TRBD2. The CDR3 contains 16 residues. Germline lookup yields CDR1 SGHRS and CDR2 YFSETQ. J was trimmed by 4 bases and V by 0 bases; bases with no gene match: 4.

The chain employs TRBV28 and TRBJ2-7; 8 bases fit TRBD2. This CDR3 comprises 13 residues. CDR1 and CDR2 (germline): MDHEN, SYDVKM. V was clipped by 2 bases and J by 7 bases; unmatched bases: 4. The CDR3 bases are TGTGCCAGCAGTTTAAACGGGAGGGTTGAGCAGTACTTC. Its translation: CASSLNGRVEQYF.

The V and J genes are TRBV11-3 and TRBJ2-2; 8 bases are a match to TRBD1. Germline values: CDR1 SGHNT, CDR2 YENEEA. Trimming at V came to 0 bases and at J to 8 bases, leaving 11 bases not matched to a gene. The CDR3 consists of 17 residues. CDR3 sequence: CASSLDPGTGRRGELFF. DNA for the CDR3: TGTGCCAGCAGCTTAGACCCCGGGACAGGTAGACGGGGGGAGCTGTTTTTT.

CDR3 protein: CASSPDRVAGELFF. The CDR3 DNA reads as TGTGCCAGCAGCCCCGACAGGGTCGCCGGGGAGCTGTTTTTT. The V and J genes are TRBV7-9 and TRBJ2-2, with 7 nucleotides matching TRBD1. The J segment lost 6 bases and the V segment lost 5 bases, leaving 6 bases of the junction unmatched. Germline CDR1 is SEHNR and CDR2 is FQNEAQ (reference sequence). The CDR3 spans 14 residues.

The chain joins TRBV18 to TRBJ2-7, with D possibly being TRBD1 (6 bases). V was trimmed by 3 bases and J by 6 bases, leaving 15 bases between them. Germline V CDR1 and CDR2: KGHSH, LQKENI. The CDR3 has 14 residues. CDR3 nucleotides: TGTGCCAGCTCACCCGGCAGGAGAGGGGGCGAGCAGTACTTC. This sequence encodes CASSPGRRGGEQYF.

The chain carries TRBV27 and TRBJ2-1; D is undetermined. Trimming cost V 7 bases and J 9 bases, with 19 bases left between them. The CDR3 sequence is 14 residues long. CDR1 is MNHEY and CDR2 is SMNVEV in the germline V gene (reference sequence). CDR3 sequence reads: CASKPERLRSEQFF. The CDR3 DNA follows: TGTGCCAGCAAACCGGAGAGGTTACGTAGTGAGCAGTTCTTC.

The CDR3 DNA follows: TGCGCCAGCAGCTTCGACAGGGCAGACAATGGCTACACCTTC. Translating gives CASSFDRADNGYTF. The chain couples TRBV5-1 to TRBJ1-2; 7 bases map to TRBD1. Losses at the gene ends were 2 bases for V and 6 bases for J; bases not matched to a gene: 7. Germline values: CDR1 SGHRS, CDR2 YFSETQ. This CDR3 comprises 14 residues.

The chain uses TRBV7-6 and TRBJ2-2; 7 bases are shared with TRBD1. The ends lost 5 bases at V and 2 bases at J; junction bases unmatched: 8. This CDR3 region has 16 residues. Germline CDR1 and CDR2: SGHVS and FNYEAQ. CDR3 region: CASSPRTGRNTGELFF. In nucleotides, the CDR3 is TGTGCCAGCAGCCCCCGGACAGGCCGAAACACCGGGGAGCTGTTTTTT.

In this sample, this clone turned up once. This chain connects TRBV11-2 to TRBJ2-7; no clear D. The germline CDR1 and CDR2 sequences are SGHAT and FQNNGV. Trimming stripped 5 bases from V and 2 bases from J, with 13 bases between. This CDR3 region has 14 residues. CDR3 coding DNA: TGTGCCAGCAGCGAACTCACCGGAGCCTACGAGCAGTACTTC. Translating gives CASSELTGAYEQYF.

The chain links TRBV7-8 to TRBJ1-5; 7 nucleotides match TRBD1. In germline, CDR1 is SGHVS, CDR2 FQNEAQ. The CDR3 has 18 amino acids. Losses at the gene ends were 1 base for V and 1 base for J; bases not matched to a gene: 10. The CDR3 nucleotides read TGTGCCAGCAGCTTAGGAGCGGTGGGGACAGTAAGCAATCAGCCCCAGCATTTT. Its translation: CASSLGAVGTVSNQPQHF.

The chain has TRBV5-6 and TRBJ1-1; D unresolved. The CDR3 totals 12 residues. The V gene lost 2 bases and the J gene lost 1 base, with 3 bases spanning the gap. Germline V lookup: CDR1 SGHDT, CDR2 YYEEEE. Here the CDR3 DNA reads TGTGCCAGCAGCTTCGGGAACACTGAAGCTTTCTTT. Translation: CASSFGNTEAFF. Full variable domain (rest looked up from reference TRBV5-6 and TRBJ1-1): DAGVTQSPTHLIKTRGQQVTLRCSPKSGHDTVSWYQQALGQGPQFIFQYYEEEERQRGNFPDRFSGHQFPNYSSELNVNALLLGDSALYLCASSFGNTEAFFGQGTRLTVV.

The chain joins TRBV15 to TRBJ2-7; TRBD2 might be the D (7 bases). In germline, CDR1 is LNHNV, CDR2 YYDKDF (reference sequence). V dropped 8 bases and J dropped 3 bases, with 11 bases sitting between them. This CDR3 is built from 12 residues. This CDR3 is CATGGGLYEQYF. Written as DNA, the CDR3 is TGTGCCACCGGGGGGGGGCTCTACGAGCAGTACTTC.

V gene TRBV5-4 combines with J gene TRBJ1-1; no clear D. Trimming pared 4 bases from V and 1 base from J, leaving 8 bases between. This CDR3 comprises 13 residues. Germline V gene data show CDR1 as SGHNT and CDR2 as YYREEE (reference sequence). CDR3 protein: CASSREPNTEAFF. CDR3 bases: TGTGCCAGCAGCCGGGAGCCGAACACTGAAGCTTTCTTT. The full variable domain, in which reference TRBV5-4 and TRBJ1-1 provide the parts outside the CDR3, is ETGVTQSPTHLIKTRGQQVTLRCSSQSGHNTVSWYQQALGQGPQFIFQYYREEENGRGNFPPRFSGLQFPNYSSELNVNALELDDSALYLCASSREPNTEAFFGQGTRLTVV.

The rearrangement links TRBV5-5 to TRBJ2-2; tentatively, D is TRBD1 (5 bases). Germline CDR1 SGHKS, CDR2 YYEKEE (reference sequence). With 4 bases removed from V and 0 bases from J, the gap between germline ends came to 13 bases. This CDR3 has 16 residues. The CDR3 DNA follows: TGTGCCAGCAGCCTAACGGTACAGGCGAACACCGGGGAGCTGTTTTTT. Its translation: CASSLTVQANTGELFF.

The CDR3 region has the DNA TGTGCCAGCAGCTTACCGGGACAGGGAATACAAGGCTACACCTTC. Translating it yields CASSLPGQGIQGYTF. The chain combines TRBV5-5 with TRBJ1-2, with 9 bases lining up with TRBD1. Germline lookup yields CDR1 SGHKS and CDR2 YYEKEE (reference sequence). The V and J ends lost 2 bases and 8 bases, in that order; junction bases with no gene match: 10. This CDR3 is 15 amino acids long.

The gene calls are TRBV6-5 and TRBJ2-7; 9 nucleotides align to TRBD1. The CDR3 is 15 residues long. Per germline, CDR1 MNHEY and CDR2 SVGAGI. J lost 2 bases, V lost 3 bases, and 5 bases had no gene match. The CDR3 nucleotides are TGTGCCAGCAGTTATCGACAGGGGGGCCCCTACGAGCAGTACTTC. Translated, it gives CASSYRQGGPYEQYF.